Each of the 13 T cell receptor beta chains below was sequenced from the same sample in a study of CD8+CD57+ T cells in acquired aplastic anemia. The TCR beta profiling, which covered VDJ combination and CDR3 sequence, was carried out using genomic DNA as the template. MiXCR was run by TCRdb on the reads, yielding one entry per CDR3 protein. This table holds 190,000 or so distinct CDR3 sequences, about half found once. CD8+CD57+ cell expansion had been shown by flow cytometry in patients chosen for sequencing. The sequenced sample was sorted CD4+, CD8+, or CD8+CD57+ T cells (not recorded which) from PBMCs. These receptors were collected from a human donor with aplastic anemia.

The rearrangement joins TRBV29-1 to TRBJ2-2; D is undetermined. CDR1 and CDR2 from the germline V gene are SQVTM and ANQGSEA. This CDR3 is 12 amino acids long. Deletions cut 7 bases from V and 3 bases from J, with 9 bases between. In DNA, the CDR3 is TGCAGCGCCGTGAGTGACACCGGGGAGCTGTTTTTT. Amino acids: CSAVSDTGELFF.

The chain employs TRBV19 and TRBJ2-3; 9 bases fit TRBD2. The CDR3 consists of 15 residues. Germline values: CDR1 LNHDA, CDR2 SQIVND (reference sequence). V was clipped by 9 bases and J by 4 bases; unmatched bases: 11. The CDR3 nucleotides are TGTGCCAGCAGCTTTAGCGGGAGTTTTTCAGATACGCAGTATTTT. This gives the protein CASSFSGSFSDTQYF.

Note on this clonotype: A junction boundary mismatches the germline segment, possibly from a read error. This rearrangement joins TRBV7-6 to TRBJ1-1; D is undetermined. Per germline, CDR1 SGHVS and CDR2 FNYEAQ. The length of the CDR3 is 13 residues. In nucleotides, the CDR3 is TGTGCCAGCGGCTTAGATCGGAACACTGAAGCTTTCTTT. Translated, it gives CASGLDRNTEAFF.

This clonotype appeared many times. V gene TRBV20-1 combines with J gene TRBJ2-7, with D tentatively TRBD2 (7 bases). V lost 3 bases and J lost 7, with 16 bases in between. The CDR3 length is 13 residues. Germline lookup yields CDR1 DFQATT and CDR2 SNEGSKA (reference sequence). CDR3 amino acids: CSASGGGGKEQYF. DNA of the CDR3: TGCAGTGCTAGCGGGGGCGGGGGCAAGGAGCAGTACTTC.

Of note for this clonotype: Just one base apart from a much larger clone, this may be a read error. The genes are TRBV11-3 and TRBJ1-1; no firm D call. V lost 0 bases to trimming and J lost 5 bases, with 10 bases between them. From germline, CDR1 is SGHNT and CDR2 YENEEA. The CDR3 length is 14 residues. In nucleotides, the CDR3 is TGTGCCAGCAGCTTAGATAGTGGGAAGACTGAAGCTTTCTTT. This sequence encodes CASSLDSGKTEAFF.

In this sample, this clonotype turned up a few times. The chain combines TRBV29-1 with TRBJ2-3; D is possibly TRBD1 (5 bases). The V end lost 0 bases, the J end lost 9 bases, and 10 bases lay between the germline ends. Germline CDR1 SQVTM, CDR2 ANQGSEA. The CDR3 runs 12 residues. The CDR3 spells CSVEDPWTTQYF. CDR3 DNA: TGCAGCGTTGAAGATCCCTGGACAACGCAGTATTTT.

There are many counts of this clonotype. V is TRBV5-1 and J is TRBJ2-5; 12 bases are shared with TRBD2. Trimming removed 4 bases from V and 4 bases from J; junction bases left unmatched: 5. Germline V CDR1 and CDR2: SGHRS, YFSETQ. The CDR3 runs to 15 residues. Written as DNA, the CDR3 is TGCGCCAGCAGCCCAGGGACTAGCGGGTTAGAGACCCAGTACTTC. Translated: CASSPGTSGLETQYF.

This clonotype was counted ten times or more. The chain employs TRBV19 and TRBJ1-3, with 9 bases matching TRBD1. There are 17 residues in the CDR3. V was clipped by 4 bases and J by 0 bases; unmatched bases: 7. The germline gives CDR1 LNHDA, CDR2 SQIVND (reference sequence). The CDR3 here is CASSTGGQGLSGNTIYF. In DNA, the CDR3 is TGTGCCAGTAGTACGGGGGGACAGGGACTCTCTGGAAACACCATATATTTT.

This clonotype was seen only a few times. In nucleotides, the CDR3 is TGTGCCACCAGTGATTTGCAGCCTAGCGGAAGCTCTGGGGCCAACGTCCTGACTTTC. Residues: CATSDLQPSGSSGANVLTF. The chain carries TRBV24-1 and TRBJ2-6, with 7 bases fitting TRBD2. The germline CDR1 and CDR2 sequences are KGHDR and SFDVKD. The CDR3 has 19 amino acids. V lost 0 bases and J lost 0; bases outside the gene matches: 7.

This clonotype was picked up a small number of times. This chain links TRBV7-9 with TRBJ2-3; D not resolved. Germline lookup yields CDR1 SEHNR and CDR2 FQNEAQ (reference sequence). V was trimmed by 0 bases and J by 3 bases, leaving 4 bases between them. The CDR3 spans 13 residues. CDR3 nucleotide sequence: TGTGCCAGCAGCTTAGCTTCGACAGATACGCAGTATTTT. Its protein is CASSLASTDTQYF.

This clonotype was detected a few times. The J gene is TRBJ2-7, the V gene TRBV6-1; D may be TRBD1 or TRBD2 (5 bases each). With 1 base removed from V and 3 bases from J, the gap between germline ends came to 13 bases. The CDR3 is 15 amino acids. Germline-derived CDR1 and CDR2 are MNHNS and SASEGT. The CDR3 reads CASSEGVGPNYEQYF. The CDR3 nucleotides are TGTGCCAGCAGTGAAGGAGTGGGACCTAACTACGAGCAGTACTTC.

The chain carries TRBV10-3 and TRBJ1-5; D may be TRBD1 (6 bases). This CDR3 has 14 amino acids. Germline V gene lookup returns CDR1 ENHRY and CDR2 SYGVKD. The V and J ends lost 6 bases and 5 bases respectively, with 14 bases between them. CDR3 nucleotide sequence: TGTGCCATCAGCCAGGGGAGGAGAGATCAGCCCCAGCATTTT. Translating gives CAISQGRRDQPQHF.

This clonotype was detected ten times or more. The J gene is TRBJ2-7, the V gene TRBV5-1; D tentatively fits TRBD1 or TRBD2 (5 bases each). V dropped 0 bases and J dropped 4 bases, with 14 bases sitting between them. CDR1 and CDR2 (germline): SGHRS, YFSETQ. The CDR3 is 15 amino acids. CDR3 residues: CASSLERGFRYEQYF. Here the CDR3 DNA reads TGCGCCAGCAGCTTGGAGAGGGGATTTAGGTACGAGCAGTACTTC.